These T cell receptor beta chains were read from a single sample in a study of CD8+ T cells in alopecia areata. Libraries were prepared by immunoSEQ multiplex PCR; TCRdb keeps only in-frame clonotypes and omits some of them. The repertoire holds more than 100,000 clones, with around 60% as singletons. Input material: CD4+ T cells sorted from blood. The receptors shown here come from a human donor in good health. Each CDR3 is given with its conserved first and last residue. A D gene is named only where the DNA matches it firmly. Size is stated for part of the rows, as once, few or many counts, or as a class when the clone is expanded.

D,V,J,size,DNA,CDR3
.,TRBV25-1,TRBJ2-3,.,TGTGCCAGCAGTGAATATTCAGGGTTGCCGCAGTATTTT,CASSEYSGLPQYF
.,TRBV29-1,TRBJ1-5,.,TGCAGCGTTGGCCAGGGAGGGCGTCAGCCCCAGCATTTT,CSVGQGGRQPQHF
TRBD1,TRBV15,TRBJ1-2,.,TGTGCCACCAGCAGCTGGACAGGGAAAGGAAACTATGGCTACACCTTC,CATSSWTGKGNYGYTF
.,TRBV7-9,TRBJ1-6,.,TGTGCCAGCAGCAGGACGGACGAGGCTCCCCTCCACTTT,CASSRTDEAPLHF
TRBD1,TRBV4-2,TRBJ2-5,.,TGTGCCAGCAGCCAGGGAGGACAGGGGGCCCAAGAGACCCAGTACTTC,CASSQGGQGAQETQYF
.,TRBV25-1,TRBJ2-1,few,TGTGCCAGCAGTGGGGCTGGACAGGGAGGGTACAATGAGCAGTTCTTC,CASSGAGQGGYNEQFF
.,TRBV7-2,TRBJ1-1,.,TGTGCCAGCAGCTTCAGGGGCGGGAACACTGAAGCTTTCTTT,CASSFRGGNTEAFF
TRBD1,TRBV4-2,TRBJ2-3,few,TGTGCCAGCAGCCAAGATGGAGGGACAGGGGTAAATACGCAGTATTTT,CASSQDGGTGVNTQYF
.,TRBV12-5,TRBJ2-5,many,TGTGCTAGTGGTTCGAGACCTCTTCAAGAGACCCAGTACTTC,CASGSRPLQETQYF
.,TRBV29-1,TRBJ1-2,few,TGCAGCGCTCACATAAACTATGGCTACACCTTC,CSAHINYGYTF
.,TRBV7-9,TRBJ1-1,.,TGTGCCAGCAGCCTAGGGACACACACTGAAGCTTTCTTT,CASSLGTHTEAFF
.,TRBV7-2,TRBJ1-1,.,TGTGCCAGCAGCTTACGCCAGGGAGGTGAAGCTTTCTTT,CASSLRQGGEAFF